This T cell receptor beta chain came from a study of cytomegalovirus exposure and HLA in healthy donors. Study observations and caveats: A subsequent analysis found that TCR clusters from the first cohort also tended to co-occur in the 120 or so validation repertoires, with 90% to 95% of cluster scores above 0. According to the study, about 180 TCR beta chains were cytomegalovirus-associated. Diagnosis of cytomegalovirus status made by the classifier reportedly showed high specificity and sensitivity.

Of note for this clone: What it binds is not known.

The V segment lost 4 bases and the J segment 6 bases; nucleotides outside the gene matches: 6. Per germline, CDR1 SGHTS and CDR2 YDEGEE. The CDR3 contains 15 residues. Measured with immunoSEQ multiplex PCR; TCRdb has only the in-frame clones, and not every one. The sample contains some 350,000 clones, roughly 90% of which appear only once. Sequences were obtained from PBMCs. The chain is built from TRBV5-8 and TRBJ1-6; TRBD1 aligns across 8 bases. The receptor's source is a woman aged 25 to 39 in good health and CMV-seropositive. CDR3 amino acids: CASSRRQGLNSPLHF. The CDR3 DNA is TGTGCCAGCAGCCGAAGACAGGGGCTTAATTCACCCCTCCACTTT.